Each of the 26 T cell receptor beta chains below was sequenced from the same sample in a study of T-cell reconstitution after alpha-beta-depleted transplantation in children. Preparation of the TCRbeta library used unique molecular identifiers. MiXCR, applied by TCRdb to the PCR reads, yields one record per CDR3 protein. The data contain under 450,000 distinct CDR3 sequences, 16% of them singletons. The source was PBMCs, mostly from graft donor cells, collected 360 days after TCRalphabeta/CD19-depleted stem cell transplant. Receptors were obtained from a boy under two years old who had a stem cell transplant for Wiskott-Aldrich syndrome, so the T cells may come from the graft donor.

This clonotype was observed a few times. This rearrangement joins TRBV6-2 or TRBV6-3 to TRBJ2-3; D is perhaps TRBD1 (6 bases). Germline V gives CDR1 MNHEY, CDR2 SVGEGT. CDR3 length: 17 amino acids. Between the trimmed V and J ends, which lost 5 bases and 3 bases, there was a span of 21 bases. The CDR3 is CASSKNHYRAVTDTQYF. The CDR3 DNA sequence: TGTGCCAGCAGTAAAAACCATTACAGGGCGGTAACAGATACGCAGTATTTT.

Only a few counts were recorded for this clonotype. V usage is TRBV11-2 and J usage is TRBJ2-7, with 9 bases aligning to TRBD1. There are 15 residues in the CDR3. The germline gives CDR1 SGHAT, CDR2 FQNNGV. The junction had 10 bases not matched to a gene; V was cut back by 6 bases and J by 4 bases. CDR3 protein: CASRLKGQGLYEQYF. Written as DNA, the CDR3 is TGTGCCAGCAGGCTCAAGGGACAGGGTTTATACGAGCAGTACTTC.

The chain has TRBV12-3 or TRBV12-4 and TRBJ1-1; D is possibly TRBD1 (5 bases). This CDR3 spans 14 amino acids. V was pared by 6 bases and J by 1 base, with 12 bases between. CDR3 amino acids: CASRSRRANTEAFF. CDR3 DNA sequence: TGTGCCAGCAGGTCACGCAGGGCGAACACTGAAGCTTTCTTT.

The rearrangement uses TRBV6-1 and TRBJ1-5, with unresolved D. Germline CDR1 is MNHNS and CDR2 is SASEGT. V was cut by 5 bases and J by 0 bases, with 11 bases left in between. This CDR3 comprises 15 residues. The chain's CDR3 is CASSPVPYSNQPQHF. DNA of the CDR3: TGTGCCAGCAGTCCTGTTCCCTATAGCAATCAGCCCCAGCATTTT.

The chain is built from TRBV18 and TRBJ2-5; 8 nucleotides agree with TRBD1. CDR1 and CDR2 from the germline V gene are KGHSH and LQKENI. This CDR3 is 16 amino acids long. The trim removed 3 bases at V and 3 bases at J, leaving 9 bases unmatched. CDR3 sequence (DNA): TGTGCCAGCTCACCGTTTCCCAGGGGGCTGGAAGAGACCCAGTACTTC. It encodes CASSPFPRGLEETQYF.

The chain couples TRBV12-3 or TRBV12-4 to TRBJ2-1; 8 bases are shared with TRBD2. The CDR3 is 13 amino acids. With V trimmed by 2 bases and J by 9 bases, 3 bases remained unmatched. This CDR3 reads CASSLRTSSEQFF. In nucleotides, the CDR3 is TGTGCCAGCAGTTTAAGGACTAGCAGTGAGCAGTTCTTC.

In its sample, this clonotype was seen a few times. The V call is TRBV5-1, the J call TRBJ2-5; D is undetermined. The CDR3 consists of 14 residues. V gave up 1 base and J gave up 4 bases, with 11 bases separating them. Germline assignment: CDR1 SGHRS and CDR2 YFSETQ. CDR3 amino acids: CASSLIGKGETQYF. The CDR3 nucleotides are TGCGCCAGCAGCTTGATTGGGAAAGGAGAGACCCAGTACTTC.

This rearrangement joins TRBV25-1 to TRBJ2-5, with D perhaps TRBD1 (5 bases). CDR1 is MGHDK, CDR2 SYGVNS, per germline. Deletions cut 1 base from V and 1 base from J, with 10 bases between. The CDR3 loop spans 15 amino acids. The CDR3 loop is CASSESAGPQETQYF. CDR3 bases: TGTGCCAGCAGTGAATCAGCAGGGCCCCAAGAGACCCAGTACTTC. The full variable domain, its missing parts supplied by reference TRBV25-1 and TRBJ2-5, is EADIYQTPRYLVIGTGKKITLECSQTMGHDKMYWYQQDPGMELHLIHYSYGVNSTEKGDLSSESTVSRIRTEHFPLTLESARPSHTSQYLCASSESAGPQETQYFGPGTRLLVL.

The rearrangement uses TRBV14 and TRBJ1-3; D uncertain. The V gene lost 4 bases and the J gene lost 4 bases, with 11 bases spanning the gap. The CDR3 totals 14 residues. Germline V CDR1 and CDR2: SGHDN, FVKESK. The CDR3 DNA is TGTGCCAGCAGCCCTTTCTGGACCGGAAACACCATATATTTT. Translated, it gives CASSPFWTGNTIYF.

The rearrangement joins TRBV5-1 to TRBJ2-5; possibly TRBD1 or TRBD2 for D (5 bases each). The CDR3 spans 15 residues. Germline V CDR1 and CDR2: SGHRS, YFSETQ. Trimming removed 0 bases at V and 4 bases at J, with 13 bases between. The CDR3 nucleotides read TGCGCCAGCAGCTTGGGGGGCAGTGGGGGAGAGACCCAGTACTTC. Its protein product is CASSLGGSGGETQYF. The full variable domain, its missing parts supplied by reference TRBV5-1 and TRBJ2-5, is KAGVTQTPRYLIKTRGQQVTLSCSPISGHRSVSWYQQTPGQGLQFLFEYFSETQRNKGNFPGRFSGRQFSNSRSEMNVSTLELGDSALYLCASSLGGSGGETQYFGPGTRLLVL.

The table lists this clonotype with many counts. V is TRBV12-3 or TRBV12-4 and J is TRBJ2-1, with a tentative D call TRBD1 (6 bases). V dropped 5 bases and J dropped 9 bases, with 14 bases sitting between them. CDR3 length: 13 amino acids. CDR3 sequence reads: CASSLKVTGEQFF. The CDR3, as DNA: TGTGCCAGCAGTCTAAAGGTGACAGGTGAGCAGTTCTTC.

This clonotype appeared a few times. The chain joins TRBV5-6 to TRBJ2-5, with D maybe TRBD1 (6 bases). V lost 0 bases and J lost 5, with 11 bases in between. The CDR3 is 14 residues long. In germline, CDR1 is SGHDT, CDR2 YYEEEE. The CDR3 sequence is CASSLGRGLETQYF. In DNA form, the CDR3 reads TGTGCCAGCAGCTTGGGCAGGGGTTTGGAGACCCAGTACTTC.

The genes are TRBV12-3 or TRBV12-4 and TRBJ2-1; TRBD2 agrees at 9 bases. This CDR3 spans 13 amino acids. The CDR3 loop is CATAGGPYNEQFF. In DNA, the CDR3 is TGTGCAACGGCGGGAGGGCCCTACAATGAGCAGTTCTTC.

The chain has TRBV15 and TRBJ2-7; no clear D gene. V lost 1 base and J lost 2, with 12 bases in between. The CDR3 covers 15 residues. CDR1 is LNHNV and CDR2 is YYDKDF in the germline V gene (reference sequence). CDR3 sequence reads: CATSRATGSPYEQYF. In DNA, the CDR3 is TGTGCCACCAGCAGAGCCACCGGATCCCCCTACGAGCAGTACTTC.

V is TRBV7-9 and J is TRBJ2-6; 9 positions match TRBD1. The CDR3 is made up of 15 amino acids. Germline V gene sequence: CDR1 SEHNR, CDR2 FQNEAQ (reference sequence). V was pared by 11 bases and J by 4 bases, with 9 bases of the junction left unmatched. The CDR3 DNA reads TGTGCCGTGGGACAGGGTCTCTCCGGGGCCAACGTCCTGACTTTC. Translation: CAVGQGLSGANVLTF. Looking up the rest from reference TRBV7-9 and TRBJ2-6 gives the full variable domain: DTGVSQNPRHKITKRGQNVTFRCDPISEHNRLYWYRQTLGQGPEFLTYFQNEAQLEKSRLLSDRFSAERPKGSFSTLEIQRTEQGDSAMYLCAVGQGLSGANVLTFGAGSRLTVL.

The sample holds many counts of this clonotype. Here the CDR3 reads CSVELAGQETQYF. The CDR3 DNA sequence: TGCAGCGTTGAACTAGCGGGACAAGAGACCCAGTACTTC. The chain combines TRBV29-1 with TRBJ2-5, with 9 positions matching TRBD2. The ends lost 2 bases at V and 2 bases at J; junction bases unmatched: 0. The CDR3 runs 13 residues. From germline, CDR1 is SQVTM and CDR2 ANQGSEA.

The rearrangement joins TRBV4-3 to TRBJ2-7, with no clear D. The germline V and J ends were trimmed by 0 bases and 0 bases, with 12 bases remaining between them. The CDR3 contains 16 residues. Per the germline V gene, CDR1 is LGHNA and CDR2 is YSLEER. CDR3 region: CASSQDPGLSSYEQYF. The CDR3 DNA follows: TGCGCCAGCAGCCAAGATCCCGGGCTAAGCTCCTACGAGCAGTACTTC.

The chain has TRBV12-3 or TRBV12-4 and TRBJ1-2; 7 bases are shared with TRBD1. V shed 6 bases and J 6 bases; nucleotides not matched to a gene: 13. CDR3 size: 15 residues. CDR3: CASSHPGDRKDGYTF. The CDR3 region has the DNA TGTGCCAGCAGCCATCCAGGGGACAGAAAGGATGGCTACACCTTC.

This sequence joins TRBV4-3 and TRBJ2-1; 8 nucleotides align to TRBD1. The germline V gene has CDR1 LGHNA and CDR2 YSLEER. V gave up 0 bases and J gave up 3 bases; unmatched junction bases: 1. CDR3 length equals 15 residues. CDR3 loop: CASSQEGQVYNEQFF. For the CDR3, the DNA is TGCGCCAGCAGCCAAGAGGGACAGGTCTACAATGAGCAGTTCTTC.

The gene calls are TRBV27 and TRBJ2-7; D is possibly TRBD1 or TRBD2 (5 bases each). The CDR3 runs 14 residues. CDR1 and CDR2 (germline): MNHEY, SMNVEV (reference sequence). Trimming shortened V by 3 bases and J by 2 bases, and 11 bases separated the two germline ends. CDR3 sequence reads: CASSFGADTYEQYF. The CDR3 DNA follows: TGTGCCAGCAGTTTCGGGGCAGATACCTACGAGCAGTACTTC.

The rearrangement links TRBV24-1 to TRBJ2-3; either TRBD1 or TRBD2 may fit D (6 bases each). CDR3 size: 15 residues. V was cut by 5 bases and J by 1 base, with 12 bases left in between. CDR1 is KGHDR and CDR2 is SFDVKD in the germline V gene. CDR3: CATSGGGGGTDTQYF. The CDR3 nucleotides read TGTGCCACCAGTGGAGGGGGAGGCGGCACAGATACGCAGTATTTT.

This clonotype has only a few counts. The chain has TRBV28 and TRBJ2-3; TRBD1 matches 9 bases. V lost 6 bases, J lost 7 bases, and 14 bases stayed unmatched. Germline V gene sequence: CDR1 MDHEN, CDR2 SYDVKM. This CDR3 comprises 16 residues. The CDR3, as DNA: TGTGCCAGCAGACCAACCCCCCGGGACAGGGTTCATACGCAGTATTTT. Translating gives CASRPTPRDRVHTQYF.

A few counts support this clonotype. V is TRBV12-3 or TRBV12-4 and J is TRBJ2-5, with 9 bases identical to TRBD1. The V and J ends lost 6 bases and 6 bases, in that order; junction bases with no gene match: 8. The CDR3 length is 14 residues. CDR3 in DNA: TGTGCCAGCAGCATCCCGGACAGGGGCAAGACCCAGTACTTC. Its protein product is CASSIPDRGKTQYF.

A few counts support this clonotype. The rearrangement uses TRBV6-2 or TRBV6-3 and TRBJ1-2; 9 nucleotides match TRBD1. V dropped 7 bases and J dropped 7; count of bases not matched to a gene: 4. Germline V CDR1 and CDR2: MNHEY, SVGEGT. CDR3 size: 12 residues. In DNA form, the CDR3 reads TGTGCCAGCATGGACAGGGGAAGTGGCTACACCTTC. Protein product: CASMDRGSGYTF.

This clonotype was detected many times. J is TRBJ2-3 and V is TRBV18; 9 nucleotides line up with TRBD1. The V segment lost 8 bases and the J segment 3 bases; nucleotides outside the gene matches: 3. This CDR3 has 13 amino acids. Germline CDR1 KGHSH, CDR2 LQKENI. CDR3 region: CASRGTGTDTQYF. The CDR3 coding sequence is TGTGCCAGCCGCGGGACAGGGACAGATACGCAGTATTTT. The full variable domain, completed using reference TRBV18 and TRBJ2-3, is NAGVMQNPRHLVRRRGQEARLRCSPMKGHSHVYWYRQLPEEGLKFMVYLQKENIIDESGMPKERFSAEFPKEGPSILRIQQVVRGDSAAYFCASRGTGTDTQYFGPGTRLTVL.

The table lists this clonotype with many counts. This chain links TRBV5-5 with TRBJ2-1, with no clear D. With 4 bases removed from V and 0 bases from J, the gap between germline ends came to 11 bases. The length of the CDR3 is 15 residues. Germline assignment: CDR1 SGHKS and CDR2 YYEKEE (reference sequence). In DNA, the CDR3 is TGTGCCAGCAGCCCCACCTACAGCTCCTACAATGAGCAGTTCTTC. This codes for CASSPTYSSYNEQFF.